A selection of T cell receptor beta chains follows, all from one sample in a study of radiation and T cells in renal cell carcinoma. The method was immunoSEQ multiplex PCR; TCRdb's version includes in-frame clones alone and lacks a portion of them. This table has 110,000 to 150,000 clones, over 80% appearing once. The source was blood, collected from a patient whose treatment included radiotherapy and nephrectomy. The receptors here all came from a woman aged 50 to 60 with renal cell carcinoma. CDR3s include the opening cysteine and the closing phenylalanine or tryptophan. The D gene is left open where the match is weak. The size of a clone is reported for some rows only, either as once, few or many, or as a class for expanded clones.

size | J | D | V | length | DNA | CDR3
- | TRBJ2-7 | - | TRBV2 | 14 | TGTGCCAGCAGTGAAGGGAGGGACACCTACGAGCAGTACTTC | CASSEGRDTYEQYF
- | TRBJ1-6 | TRBD1 | TRBV5-6 | 17 | TGTGCCAGCAGCGAACGGACAGGGTGGACCTATAATTCACCCCTCCACTTT | CASSERTGWTYNSPLHF
- | TRBJ2-2 | - | TRBV6-1 | 13 | TGTGCCAGCCGGACAACGAACACCGGGGAGCTGTTTTTT | CASRTTNTGELFF
- | TRBJ1-1 | - | TRBV27 | 12 | TGTGCCAGCAGCTGGGGGAGCACTGAAGCTTTCTTT | CASSWGSTEAFF
- | TRBJ2-3 | TRBD2 | TRBV2 | 14 | TGTGCCAGCACATCGGGCGGGGGGGAGGATACGCAGTATTTT | CASTSGGGEDTQYF
- | TRBJ2-2 | TRBD1 | TRBV6-1 | 16 | TGTGCCAGCAGTGCCACACAGGGGGCGTTCACCGGGGAGCTGTTTTTT | CASSATQGAFTGELFF
- | TRBJ1-3 | - | TRBV7-2 | 17 | TGTGCCAGCAGCTTACAAGGGACGCATGGGTCTGGAAACACCATATATTTT | CASSLQGTHGSGNTIYF
- | TRBJ2-7 | - | TRBV30 | 14 | TGTGCCTGGAGTGTCTGGGGTAGGACCTACGAGCAGTACTTC | CAWSVWGRTYEQYF
few | TRBJ2-7 | TRBD2 | TRBV7-2 | 13 | TGTGCCAGCAGCTTAGGCGGGAGAAGCGAGCAGTACTTC | CASSLGGRSEQYF
- | TRBJ2-7 | - | TRBV6-5 | 13 | TGTGCCAGCAGTGAAACCCTAGTGTCACAGCAGTACTTC | CASSETLVSQQYF
- | TRBJ1-3 | - | TRBV5-4 | 15 | TGTGCCAGCAGCTTGGACTTTCAATCTGGAAACACCATATATTTT | CASSLDFQSGNTIYF
- | TRBJ1-1 | - | TRBV5-1 | 15 | TGCGCCAGCAGCTTCTACAGGGATGGGAACACTGAAGCTTTCTTT | CASSFYRDGNTEAFF
- | TRBJ2-2 | - | TRBV4-3 | 14 | TGCGCCAGCAGCCAAGAGAGGACAGCCGGGGAGCTGTTTTTT | CASSQERTAGELFF
- | TRBJ2-7 | TRBD1 | TRBV2 | 15 | TGTGCCAGCAGTGAGCTGACAGGGTTGATCCACGAGCAGTACTTC | CASSELTGLIHEQYF
- | TRBJ2-3 | - | TRBV28 | 13 | TGTGCCAGCTATGCGGGACTCACAGATACGCAGTATTTT | CASYAGLTDTQYF
- | TRBJ1-1 | TRBD1 | TRBV7-2 | 15 | TGTGCCAGCAACATAGCAGGGACAGCGAACACTGAAGCTTTCTTT | CASNIAGTANTEAFF